The 16 T cell receptor beta chains in this list originate from one sample, sequenced in a study of blood T cell repertoires in COVID-19. Profiled with immunoSEQ multiplex PCR; TCRdb holds only in-frame clones, not every one. This table has more than 100,000 clones, about 79% appearing once. What was sequenced was peripheral blood. All receptors come from a woman at least 80 years old with acute or convalescent COVID-19.

The chain is built from TRBV3-1 (or the pseudogene TRBV3-2) and TRBJ2-5; possible D gene TRBD2, 5 bases. The V and J ends lost 0 bases and 4 bases respectively, with 12 bases between them. Germline V CDR1 and CDR2: LGHDT, YNNKEL (reference sequence). The CDR3 consists of 15 residues. The CDR3 loop is CASSQDTADRETQYF. The CDR3 DNA reads TGTGCCAGCAGCCAAGATACAGCGGACCGAGAGACCCAGTACTTC.

This clone appeared a few times. J is TRBJ2-5 and V is TRBV7-2; TRBD2 matches 10 bases. Germline V gene data show CDR1 as SGHTA and CDR2 as FQGNSA. The ends lost 2 bases at V and 6 bases at J; junction bases unmatched: 12. This CDR3 contains 17 residues. The DNA of the CDR3 is TGTGCCAGCAGCTTAAGGGGCGCAGCGGGGGGGCCGAAGACCCAGTACTTC. Its protein product is CASSLRGAAGGPKTQYF.

The V call is TRBV15, the J call TRBJ2-7; 12 bases line up with TRBD2. CDR3 length equals 15 residues. The V gene's germline CDR1 is LNHNV and CDR2 YYDKDF (reference sequence). V trimming: 2 bases; J trimming: 6 bases; junction bases outside the gene matches: 5. The CDR3 spells CATSRQLAGGTEQYF. The CDR3, as DNA: TGTGCCACCAGCAGACAACTAGCGGGAGGTACCGAGCAGTACTTC.

The rearrangement joins TRBV29-1 to TRBJ2-7; TRBD1 agrees at 9 bases. Germline V gives CDR1 SQVTM, CDR2 ANQGSEA. The CDR3 loop spans 12 amino acids. Germline trimming cut 7 bases from V and 5 bases from J; bases unmatched to any gene: 6. DNA for the CDR3: TGCAGCGCCGGACAGGGGTTCGACGAGCAGTACTTC. It codes for CSAGQGFDEQYF.

The V call is TRBV28, the J call TRBJ2-3, with 10 bases identical to TRBD2. From germline, CDR1 is MDHEN and CDR2 SYDVKM. V lost 3 bases and J lost 0; bases outside the gene matches: 3. This CDR3 has 16 residues. This CDR3 reads CASSFSTSGSTDTQYF. The CDR3 DNA reads as TGTGCCAGCAGTTTTTCGACTAGCGGGAGCACAGATACGCAGTATTTT.

This chain links TRBV7-7 with TRBJ2-5; the match to TRBD2 covers 8 bases. The V gene's germline CDR1 is SSHAT and CDR2 FNYEAQ (reference sequence). The CDR3 extends over 14 amino acids. V trimming: 5 bases; J trimming: 1 base; junction bases outside the gene matches: 3. CDR3: CASSNGLAQETQYF. CDR3 in DNA: TGTGCCAGCAGCAATGGACTAGCCCAAGAGACCCAGTACTTC.

The chain links TRBV5-4 to TRBJ2-3; perhaps TRBD2 as D (6 bases). Germline lookup yields CDR1 SGHNT and CDR2 YYREEE (reference sequence). The V end lost 4 bases, the J end lost 1 base, and 10 bases lay between the germline ends. The CDR3 has 14 amino acids. CDR3 coding DNA: TGTGCCAGCAGCCCCGGCGGGGGCACAGATACGCAGTATTTT. Its translation is CASSPGGGTDTQYF. Based on the CDR3 plus reference TRBV5-4 and TRBJ2-3, the full variable domain is ETGVTQSPTHLIKTRGQQVTLRCSSQSGHNTVSWYQQALGQGPQFIFQYYREEENGRGNFPPRFSGLQFPNYSSELNVNALELDDSALYLCASSPGGGTDTQYFGPGTRLTVL.

The V gene is TRBV7-2, the J gene TRBJ1-1; a weak D match, TRBD1 (5 bases). The CDR3 runs 15 residues. V lost 5 bases to trimming and J lost 2 bases, with 15 bases between them. Germline CDR1 is SGHTA and CDR2 is FQGNSA. The CDR3 loop is CASSPSRRGNTEAFF. The CDR3 nucleotides read TGTGCCAGCAGCCCATCCAGGAGGGGAAACACTGAAGCTTTCTTT.

About this clone: Other nucleotide sequences in the sample specify the same CDR3. The chain combines TRBV3-1 (or the pseudogene TRBV3-2) with TRBJ2-7; a weak D match, TRBD1 (6 bases). The CDR3 consists of 14 residues. V was pared by 0 bases and J by 2 bases, with 8 bases between. In germline, CDR1 is LGHDT, CDR2 YNNKEL (reference sequence). CDR3 region: CASSQDRGPYEQYF. DNA of the CDR3: TGTGCCAGCAGCCAAGACAGGGGTCCCTACGAGCAGTACTTC.

This sequence joins TRBV24-1 and TRBJ1-1, with 7 bases fitting TRBD1. Germline V gene sequence: CDR1 KGHDR, CDR2 SFDVKD. V was pared by 2 bases and J by 4 bases, with 6 bases of the junction left unmatched. The CDR3 is 15 amino acids. The CDR3 region has the DNA TGTGCCACCAGTGATTCTAGGCAGGGGGGCACTGAAGCTTTCTTT. Protein sequence: CATSDSRQGGTEAFF.

The V and J genes are TRBV2 and TRBJ1-1; maybe TRBD1 (5 bases). Germline V CDR1 and CDR2: SNHLY, FYNNEI. CDR3 length: 13 residues. V lost 0 bases and J 4 bases, leaving 6 bases between the germline ends. In nucleotides, the CDR3 is TGTGCCAGCAGTGAAGCAGGGGTCACTGAAGCTTTCTTT. Translating gives CASSEAGVTEAFF.

The chain employs TRBV7-3 and TRBJ2-5; D gene unclear. Between the trimmed V and J ends, which lost 5 bases and 0 bases, there was a span of 7 bases. Germline V gene sequence: CDR1 SGHTA, CDR2 FQGTGA. CDR3 length: 13 residues. The CDR3: CASSTRYQETQYF. The DNA of the CDR3 is TGTGCCAGCAGCACGCGTTACCAAGAGACCCAGTACTTC.

This rearrangement joins TRBV27 to TRBJ1-5; TRBD1 matches at 7 bases. Germline lookup yields CDR1 MNHEY and CDR2 SMNVEV (reference sequence). The V segment lost 5 bases and the J segment 1 base; nucleotides outside the gene matches: 8. The CDR3 runs to 16 residues. Here the CDR3 reads CASSHSSRGSNQPQHF. The CDR3 DNA is TGTGCCAGCAGTCACAGCTCCAGGGGGAGCAATCAGCCCCAGCATTTT.

The chain uses TRBV10-2 and TRBJ1-6; 10 nucleotides agree with TRBD1. CDR1 and CDR2 (germline): WSHSY, SAAADI. V was pared by 4 bases and J by 4 bases, with 1 base of the junction left unmatched. This CDR3 has 15 residues. CDR3 nucleotide sequence: TGCGCCAGCAGTGGGGACAGGGGATATAATTCACCCCTCCACTTT. It yields the protein CASSGDRGYNSPLHF.

This clone turned up a few times. This chain links TRBV5-4 with TRBJ2-5; 14 bases agree with TRBD2. The CDR3 is 17 residues long. Germline V gene sequence: CDR1 SGHNT, CDR2 YYREEE (reference sequence). Trimming removed 4 bases from V and 6 bases from J; junction bases left unmatched: 11. This CDR3 reads CASSLGLAGGYVKTQYF. The CDR3 DNA reads TGTGCCAGCAGCCTTGGACTAGCGGGGGGATACGTGAAGACCCAGTACTTC.

In DNA form, the CDR3 reads TGTGCCAGCAGCCCACAGGGGGCTAGTGAAAAACTGTTTTTT. Amino acid sequence: CASSPQGASEKLFF. The chain has TRBV7-9 and TRBJ1-4; 9 nucleotides agree with TRBD1. Losses at the gene ends were 5 bases for V and 7 bases for J; bases not matched to a gene: 5. This CDR3 is 14 amino acids long. The germline V gene has CDR1 SEHNR and CDR2 FQNEAQ (reference sequence).